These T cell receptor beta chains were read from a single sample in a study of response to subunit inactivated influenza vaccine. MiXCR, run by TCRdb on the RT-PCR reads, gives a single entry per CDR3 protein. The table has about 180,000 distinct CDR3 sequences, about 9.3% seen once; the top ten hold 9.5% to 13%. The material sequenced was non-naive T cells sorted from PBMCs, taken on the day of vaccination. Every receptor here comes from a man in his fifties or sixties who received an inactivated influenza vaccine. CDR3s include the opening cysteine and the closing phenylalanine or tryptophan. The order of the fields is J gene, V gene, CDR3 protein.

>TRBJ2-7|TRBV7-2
CASSLSLGGGGTYEQYF
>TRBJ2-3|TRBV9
CASSVGTSGRAVDTQYF
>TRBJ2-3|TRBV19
CASSSRQSADTQYF
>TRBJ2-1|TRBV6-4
CASSRGGQGNEQFF
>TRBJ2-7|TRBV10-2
CASGGQGWGEQYF
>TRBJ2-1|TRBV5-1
CASSTQAGTGYNEQFF
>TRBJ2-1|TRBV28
CASRAGGTYNEQFF
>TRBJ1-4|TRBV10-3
CATSSGTSGEKLFF
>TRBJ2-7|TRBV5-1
CASSPSGTGGPLAYEQYF
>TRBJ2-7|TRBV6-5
CATGDRADEQYF
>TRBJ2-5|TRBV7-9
CASTWGQETQYF
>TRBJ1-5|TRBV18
CASSQFGQTGRNQPQHF
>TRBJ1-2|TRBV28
CASSIGTGLYGYTF
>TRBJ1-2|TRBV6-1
CASRRGRDYGYTF
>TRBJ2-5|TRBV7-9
CASSTGRTTQETQYF
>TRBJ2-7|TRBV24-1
CATSDFGGQGEQYF
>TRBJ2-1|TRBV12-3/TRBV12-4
CASRRLAGGSLDEQFF
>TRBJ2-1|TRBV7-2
CASSLGPRGNEQFF
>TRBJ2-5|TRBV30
CAWSNGLEETQYF
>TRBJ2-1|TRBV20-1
CSAQTSGRSYNEQFF
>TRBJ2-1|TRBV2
CASSEVVGAFYNEQFF
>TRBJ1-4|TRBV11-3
CASSRPPIEGHEKLFF
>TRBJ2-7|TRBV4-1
CASSQAPLAGAKYEQYF
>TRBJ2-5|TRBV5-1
CASSPGSGGLRETQYF
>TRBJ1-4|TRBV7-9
CASSQGQLNEKLFF
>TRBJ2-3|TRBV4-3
CASSQDSTKRDTQYF
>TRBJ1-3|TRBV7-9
CASSPPLRSGNTIYF
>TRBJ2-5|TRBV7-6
CASSLGGGKTQYF
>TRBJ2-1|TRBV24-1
CATSDLASGWQGSVNEQFF
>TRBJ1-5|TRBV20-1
CSARVGTGINQPQHF
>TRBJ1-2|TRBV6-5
CASSYSGGSLKGYTF
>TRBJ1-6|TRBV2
CASSVGQYNSPLHF
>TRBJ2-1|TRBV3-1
CASSHDDRNEQFF
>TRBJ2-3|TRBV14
CASSQTGTDNTDTQYF
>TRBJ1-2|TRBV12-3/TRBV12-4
CASSSQPGQGTYGYTF
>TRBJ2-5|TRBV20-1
CSARDPRLAGEQETQYF
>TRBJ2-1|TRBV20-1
CSARDTYAGGPVDEQFF
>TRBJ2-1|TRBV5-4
CASSLPGSVYNEQFF
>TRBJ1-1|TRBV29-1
CSVEKGFGLRDTEAFF
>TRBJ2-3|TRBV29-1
CSVSDGTDTQYF
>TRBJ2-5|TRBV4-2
CASSQDLRETQYF
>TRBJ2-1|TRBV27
CASSIRTGSSNEQFF
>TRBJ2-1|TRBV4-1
CASSRTESSYNEQFF
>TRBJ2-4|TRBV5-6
CASSLVAAKNIQYF
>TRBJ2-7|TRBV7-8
CASSVRQSSYEQYF
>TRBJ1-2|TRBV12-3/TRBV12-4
CASSYPRGSRGYTF
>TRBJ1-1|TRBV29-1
CSVVHLGTAMNTEAFF
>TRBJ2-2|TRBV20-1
CSARVGATGELFF
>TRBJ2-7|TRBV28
CASRSGALMGEQYF
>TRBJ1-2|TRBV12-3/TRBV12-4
CASSLAENYGYTF
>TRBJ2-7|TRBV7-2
CASSLVPGQGNYEQYF
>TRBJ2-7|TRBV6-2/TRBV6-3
CASSYPTSGRTAYEQYF
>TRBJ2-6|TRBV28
CASSPAGTSSSGANVLTF
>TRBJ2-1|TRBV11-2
CASSLVQWGGNEQFF
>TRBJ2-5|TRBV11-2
CASSIGTSEGLAQYF
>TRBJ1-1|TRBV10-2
CASSESWGGNTEAFF
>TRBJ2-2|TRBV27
CASSPRWGGVHTGELFF
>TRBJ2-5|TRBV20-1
CSARDSRFGTGETQYF
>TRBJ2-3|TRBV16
CASSPKPGTSDTDTQYF